Below are 10 T cell receptor beta chains sequenced from a single sample in a study of T cell changes during pregnancy in multiple sclerosis. The table came from immunoSEQ multiplex PCR; TCRdb's copy has only in-frame clones and leaves some out. Of about 57,000 clones in the sample, about 90% were seen once. The starting material was CD4+ T cells from peripheral blood mononuclear cells, obtained in the second trimester of pregnancy. These receptors were taken from a female donor with multiple sclerosis, enrolled in a pregnancy study.

The chain has TRBV6-6 and TRBJ1-4; D possibly corresponds to TRBD1 (5 bases). CDR3 size: 14 residues. Germline CDR1 MNHNY, CDR2 SVGAGI (reference sequence). V was shortened by 2 bases and J by 6 bases, with 10 bases between the two germline ends. The CDR3 protein is CASSYRGKDEKLFF. The CDR3 DNA is TGTGCCAGCAGTTACCGGGGGAAGGATGAAAAACTGTTTTTT.

The chain joins TRBV2 to TRBJ1-2; D might be TRBD1 (5 bases). The CDR3 has 17 amino acids. V lost 5 bases to trimming and J lost 5 bases, with 24 bases between them. Germline CDR1 reads SNHLY; CDR2 reads FYNNEI. The CDR3 protein is CASSLDRTLTFTYGYTF. The CDR3 DNA reads TGTGCCAGCAGTCTCGACCGGACACTTACCTTTACGTATGGCTACACCTTC.

J is TRBJ1-2 and V is TRBV27, with 7 bases that match TRBD1. In germline, CDR1 is MNHEY, CDR2 SMNVEV (reference sequence). V lost 2 bases, J lost 5 bases, and 8 bases stayed unmatched. The CDR3 loop spans 15 amino acids. CDR3 loop: CASSLGTGAPYGYTF. The DNA of the CDR3 is TGTGCCAGCAGTTTAGGAACAGGGGCTCCGTATGGCTACACCTTC.

The V and J genes are TRBV27 and TRBJ1-1; D is possibly TRBD1 (6 bases). The V gene's germline CDR1 is MNHEY and CDR2 SMNVEV (reference sequence). Trimming left V 5 bases short and J 3 bases short, with 19 bases between. This CDR3 has 16 residues. The CDR3 DNA sequence: TGTGCCAGCAGTCAATCCGCAGGGGTACGGGACACTGAAGCTTTCTTT. Residues: CASSQSAGVRDTEAFF.

This chain links TRBV2 with TRBJ2-3; D possibly corresponds to TRBD2 (5 bases). V dropped 6 bases and J dropped 4 bases, with 14 bases sitting between them. The CDR3 is made up of 14 amino acids. Germline loops: CDR1 SNHLY, CDR2 FYNNEI. Here the CDR3 DNA reads TGTGCCAGCAGGATGGAGCGGATCGCAGATACGCAGTATTTT. Its protein is CASRMERIADTQYF. The whole variable domain, filled in from reference TRBV2 and TRBJ2-3, reads EPEVTQTPSHQVTQMGQEVILRCVPISNHLYFYWYRQILGQKVEFLVSFYNNEISEKSEIFDDQFSVERPDGSNFTLKIRSTKLEDSAMYFCASRMERIADTQYFGPGTRLTVL.

V gene TRBV28 combines with J gene TRBJ1-5; perhaps TRBD1 as D (6 bases). Germline V gene lookup returns CDR1 MDHEN and CDR2 SYDVKM. Trimming left V 6 bases short and J 6 bases short, with 15 bases between. The CDR3 consists of 14 residues. CDR3 protein: CASRVTGYTQPQHF. The CDR3 nucleotides read TGTGCCAGCAGGGTAACAGGGTATACTCAGCCCCAGCATTTT.

The chain joins TRBV5-1 to TRBJ1-1; D is unresolved. The ends were cut back, 0 bases at V and 1 base at J, with 19 bases in the middle. The CDR3 has 18 residues. Germline V gene sequence: CDR1 SGHRS, CDR2 YFSETQ. The CDR3 sequence is CASSLAPGIVGRNTEAFF. The CDR3 coding sequence is TGCGCCAGCAGCTTGGCCCCCGGGATCGTCGGTCGGAACACTGAAGCTTTCTTT.

This clone was recorded a few times. The J gene is TRBJ1-1, the V gene TRBV7-9; 9 positions agree with TRBD1. The V gene end was trimmed by 2 bases and the J gene end by 4 bases; junction bases not matched to a gene: 11. This CDR3 has 17 amino acids. Germline V gene sequence: CDR1 SEHNR, CDR2 FQNEAQ (reference sequence). CDR3 region: CASSLHTGTGIGTEAFF. DNA for the CDR3: TGTGCCAGCAGCTTACATACCGGGACAGGGATAGGCACTGAAGCTTTCTTT.

V and J are TRBV6-1 and TRBJ1-1; TRBD1 agrees at 8 bases. J lost 1 base, V lost 4 bases, and 8 bases had no gene match. Germline values: CDR1 MNHNS, CDR2 SASEGT. CDR3 size: 16 residues. DNA for the CDR3: TGTGCCAGCAGTGCACATACCGGGACAGGGAACACTGAAGCTTTCTTT. Translating it yields CASSAHTGTGNTEAFF.

The chain employs TRBV10-3 and TRBJ1-1; no reliable D call. The CDR3 is 12 amino acids. With 6 bases removed from V and 1 base from J, the gap between germline ends came to 6 bases. The germline CDR1 and CDR2 sequences are ENHRY and SYGVKD. The CDR3 is CAIRAGNTEAFF. DNA of the CDR3: TGTGCCATCAGAGCGGGGAACACTGAAGCTTTCTTT.